What follows are 18 T cell receptor beta chains derived from one specimen sequenced in a study of shared clonotypes between healthy human individuals. Assay used: immunoSEQ multiplex PCR; TCRdb lists only in-frame clones, some missing. The table lists 2 million to 3 million clones, approximately 93% of them singletons. Sequenced sample: naive CD4+ T cells from PBMCs. Subset in this sample: CD45RA+ positively selected. These receptors all stem from a man between 18 and 29 years old in good health. Some clones in this sample may be carry-over from other donors' samples.

The chain links TRBV9 to TRBJ2-1; 8 nucleotides align to TRBD2. Per the germline V gene, CDR1 is SGDLS and CDR2 is YYNGEE. The CDR3 extends over 14 amino acids. V dropped 1 base and J dropped 9; count of bases not matched to a gene: 6. The DNA for the CDR3 is TGTGCCAGCAGCGTAATCGTCGGGAGGGGTGAGCAGTTCTTC. Translation gives CASSVIVGRGEQFF.

V and J are TRBV2 and TRBJ2-5; TRBD2 matches at 8 bases. CDR1 and CDR2 (germline): SNHLY, FYNNEI. This CDR3 has 13 amino acids. Germline trimming cut 7 bases from V and 5 bases from J; bases unmatched to any gene: 6. As DNA, the CDR3 is TGTGCCAGCACTGGACTAGCCGGGGAGACCCAGTACTTC. Translated: CASTGLAGETQYF.

Notes on this clone: This sample also contains other DNA sequences that code for the same CDR3. V is TRBV7-2 and J is TRBJ1-5, with D maybe TRBD1 (5 bases). Germline loops: CDR1 SGHTA, CDR2 FQGNSA. This CDR3 is 13 amino acids long. With 1 base removed from V and 5 bases from J, the gap between germline ends came to 6 bases. The CDR3 nucleotides read TGTGCCAGCAGCTTAGGGGGGGATCAGCCCCAGCATTTT. It codes for CASSLGGDQPQHF.

The J gene is TRBJ2-3, the V gene TRBV2; D is possibly TRBD1 (5 bases). The CDR3 has 15 residues. The germline V gene has CDR1 SNHLY and CDR2 FYNNEI. V was clipped by 3 bases and J by 4 bases, with 14 bases between them. The CDR3 nucleotides read TGTGCCAGCAGTGACTGGGGCTCCGGACCAGATACGCAGTATTTT. Its protein is CASSDWGSGPDTQYF.

This CDR3 reads CASPRGERVVTDTQYF. CDR3 bases: TGCGCCAGCCCTCGGGGGGAGCGGGTCGTCACAGATACGCAGTATTTT. The chain joins TRBV23-1 to TRBJ2-3; 7 nucleotides match TRBD2. TRBV23-1 is reported as an ORF; its role is uncertain. The CDR3 is 16 residues long. V lost 8 bases and J lost 2; bases outside the gene matches: 13.

The genes are TRBV5-1 and TRBJ2-7; 8 nucleotides align to TRBD2. Germline V lookup: CDR1 SGHRS, CDR2 YFSETQ. The ends lost 3 bases at V and 0 bases at J; junction bases unmatched: 8. This CDR3 is built from 16 residues. CDR3 residues: CASSSSGTSFSYEQYF. In DNA, the CDR3 is TGCGCCAGCAGCTCATCCGGGACTAGTTTCTCCTACGAGCAGTACTTC.

V and J are TRBV9 and TRBJ1-4; 7 bases agree with TRBD1. Trimming at V came to 4 bases and at J to 4 bases, leaving 7 bases not matched to a gene. The CDR3 covers 15 residues. Per germline, CDR1 SGDLS and CDR2 YYNGEE. The CDR3 nucleotides are TGTGCCAGCAGCCCTGCGACAGGGCTTAATGAAAAACTGTTTTTT. This codes for CASSPATGLNEKLFF.

This rearrangement joins TRBV30 to TRBJ2-5; 10 bases match TRBD2. Trimming cost V 0 bases and J 4 bases; bases outside gene matches: 5. CDR1 GTSNPN and CDR2 SVGIG come from the germline V gene (reference sequence). The CDR3 is made up of 15 amino acids. CDR3 sequence (DNA): TGTGCCTGGAGTGTATCTAGCGGGAGTGGAGAGACCCAGTACTTC. It specifies CAWSVSSGSGETQYF.

The rearrangement joins TRBV25-1 to TRBJ1-4, with D uncertain. Per germline, CDR1 MGHDK and CDR2 SYGVNS. The V end was cut by 4 bases, the J end by 7 bases, with 16 bases between. The CDR3 is made up of 15 amino acids. The CDR3 DNA is TGTGCCAGCAGTGCTGTGAGGCCCATGGGTGAAAAACTGTTTTTT. Residues: CASSAVRPMGEKLFF. The complete variable domain, with remaining parts taken from reference TRBV25-1 and TRBJ1-4, reads EADIYQTPRYLVIGTGKKITLECSQTMGHDKMYWYQQDPGMELHLIHYSYGVNSTEKGDLSSESTVSRIRTEHFPLTLESARPSHTSQYLCASSAVRPMGEKLFFGSGTQLSVL.

The chain has TRBV7-9 and TRBJ2-2, with D unclear. The CDR3 has 17 amino acids. Germline V gene sequence: CDR1 SEHNR, CDR2 FQNEAQ (reference sequence). Trimming stripped 5 bases from V and 3 bases from J, with 19 bases between. The CDR3 loop reads CASSQPPRSIHTGELFF. In DNA form, the CDR3 reads TGTGCCAGCAGCCAACCCCCGAGAAGTATCCACACCGGGGAGCTGTTTTTT.

In the case of this clone: The sample holds other DNA sequences that translate to the same CDR3. The chain has TRBV28 and TRBJ2-7, with D maybe TRBD1 (6 bases). In germline, CDR1 is MDHEN, CDR2 SYDVKM. V lost 4 bases to trimming and J lost 7 bases, with 8 bases between them. The length of the CDR3 is 11 residues. The CDR3 sequence is CASSSRGEQYF. In nucleotides, the CDR3 is TGTGCCAGCAGTTCGAGGGGGGAGCAGTACTTC. Full variable domain (outside the CDR3, taken from reference TRBV28 and TRBJ2-7): DVKVTQSSRYLVKRTGEKVFLECVQDMDHENMFWYRQDPGLGLRLIYFSYDVKMKEKGDIPEGYSVSREKKERFSLILESASTNQTSMYLCASSSRGEQYFGPGTRLTVT.

CDR3 bases: TGTGCCAGCAGTGAGCACGGCGGGAGGAGCAATGAGCAGTTCTTC. Protein product: CASSEHGGRSNEQFF. This chain connects TRBV6-1 to TRBJ2-1; 8 nucleotides agree with TRBD2. J gave up 6 bases and V 3 bases, and 7 bases lay outside the gene matches. The CDR3 sequence is 15 residues long. CDR1 is MNHNS, CDR2 SASEGT, per germline.

V and J are TRBV7-6 and TRBJ2-1; TRBD2 matches at 13 bases. Germline CDR1 SGHVS, CDR2 FNYEAQ. The CDR3 sequence is 19 residues long. The J segment lost 10 bases and the V segment lost 1 base, leaving 16 bases of the junction unmatched. The CDR3 is CASSLVLGEGLAGVDEQFF. The CDR3 nucleotides read TGTGCCAGCAGCTTAGTTTTGGGGGAAGGACTAGCGGGAGTGGACGAGCAGTTCTTC.

The chain carries TRBV6-6 and TRBJ1-1; no reliable D call. With 6 bases removed from V and 3 bases from J, the gap between germline ends came to 17 bases. This CDR3 comprises 15 residues. Germline V gives CDR1 MNHNY, CDR2 SVGAGI (reference sequence). In nucleotides, the CDR3 is TGTGCCAGCAGCCGAAGGACGTCCGTTGACACTGAAGCTTTCTTT. It codes for CASSRRTSVDTEAFF.

The V and J genes are TRBV7-2 and TRBJ2-2, with unresolved D. The V end lost 1 base, the J end lost 7 bases, and 10 bases lay between the germline ends. CDR1 and CDR2 (germline): SGHTA, FQGNSA. CDR3 length equals 14 residues. The CDR3 loop is CASSLGTHGGELFF. The CDR3 nucleotides read TGTGCCAGCAGCTTAGGGACCCATGGCGGGGAGCTGTTTTTT. The whole variable domain, remainder taken from reference TRBV7-2 and TRBJ2-2, is GAGVSQSPSNKVTEKGKDVELRCDPISGHTALYWYRQSLGQGLEFLIYFQGNSAPDKSGLPSDRFSAERTGGSVSTLTIQRTQQEDSAVYLCASSLGTHGGELFFGEGSRLTVL.

The chain uses TRBV7-2 and TRBJ2-2; 8 positions match TRBD2. The CDR3 sequence is 16 residues long. With V trimmed by 4 bases and J by 4 bases, 8 bases remained unmatched. Germline-derived CDR1 and CDR2 are SGHTA and FQGNSA. The CDR3 nucleotides read TGTGCCAGCAGCTCCGGGAGGGTGGGTGGCACCGGGGAGCTGTTTTTT. The encoded protein is CASSSGRVGGTGELFF.

The chain has TRBV11-2 and TRBJ1-3; possibly TRBD1 for D (5 bases). V lost 1 base and J 3 bases, leaving 10 bases between the germline ends. The CDR3 consists of 15 residues. CDR1 SGHAT and CDR2 FQNNGV come from the germline V gene. The CDR3 DNA sequence: TGTGCCAGCAGCTTAGTGCGGGGCCTTGGAAACACCATATATTTT. This codes for CASSLVRGLGNTIYF.

The V and J genes are TRBV19 and TRBJ1-5; D remains unclear. The CDR3 has 12 residues. Trimming took off 5 bases at V and 6 bases at J, with 8 bases between the two ends. Germline V gene sequence: CDR1 LNHDA, CDR2 SQIVND (reference sequence). For the CDR3, the DNA is TGTGCCAGTAGTGGCAAAAGTCAGCCCCAGCATTTT. Translating it yields CASSGKSQPQHF.